Listed below are T cell receptor beta chains from one sample, sequenced in a study of blood T cell repertoires in COVID-19. Sequenced by immunoSEQ multiplex PCR; TCRdb stores in-frame clones only, minus some. The table shows about 150,000 clones, with over 75% occurring only once. Sequencing used peripheral blood. These receptors were obtained from a woman aged 50 to 65 with acute or convalescent COVID-19. Both conserved end residues are trimmed from each CDR3. Some rows mark clone size as missing; the rest say once, few, many or name a class of expanded clone.

cdr3_length clone_size v_call cdr3_aa
12 - TRBV6-5 ASSSQAKTGELF
16 once TRBV5-1 ASSSTTGGSSYNSPLH
15 - TRBV18 ASSPPGRANLDSPLH
15 - TRBV4-3 ASSQEGAGASNSPLH
11 - TRBV6-2/TRBV6-3 ASSSFPRETQY
11 - TRBV6-2/TRBV6-3 ASSSFGVYGYT
10 - TRBV29-1 SAGTGGQPQH
11 few TRBV4-3 ASSTGDVTEAF
12 - TRBV27 ASSSDRAGNTIY
13 - TRBV18 ASRGTAIANYGYT
12 - TRBV6-5 ASSLRQGRNEQY
12 - TRBV7-3 ASSPGQENTEAF
13 - TRBV3-1/TRBV3-2 ASSRGQGIYNEQF
15 - TRBV28 ASSLKQGQYSNQPQH
11 - TRBV11-2 ASSLRQGYEQY
12 - TRBV19 ASSPEGATPEAF
11 - TRBV7-9 ASLGQVNEKLF
11 - TRBV7-2 ASSYRGEQPQH
12 - TRBV2 ASSGGQGTSPLH
11 few TRBV7-3 ASSSGLQETQY
13 - TRBV28 ASSFVGRGDEKLF
13 - TRBV6-5 ASSRDWGGNEKLF
13 - TRBV4-1 ASSPGQSGVEKLF
17 - TRBV3-1/TRBV3-2 ASSQVPGTSGGWRETQY
13 - TRBV15 ATSRDPRGFYEQY
14 - TRBV7-9 ASSLATGTATYEQY
12 - TRBV7-2 ASSLVQGKETQY
9 once TRBV18 ASSSGGEAF
14 - TRBV6-2/TRBV6-3 ASSPRGGSNTGELF
12 few TRBV19 ASSARQGDEKLF
12 - TRBV7-2 ASSLGGRYYEQY
13 - TRBV19 ASRTGAHSGNTIY
14 few TRBV7-8 ASTAMGKQGVGGYT
12 - TRBV6-5 ASRSDRGGQPQH
10 - TRBV12-3/TRBV12-4 ASSLEGHGYT
11 few TRBV6-5 ASRGQGNYGYT
15 - TRBV4-3 ASSLDGQGASGNTIY
11 few TRBV5-1 ASSPQVDTEAF
13 - TRBV9 ASSPLEGGAYGYT
14 - TRBV19 ASSNPPGVGNQPQH
12 once TRBV6-1 ASSDYQATDTQY